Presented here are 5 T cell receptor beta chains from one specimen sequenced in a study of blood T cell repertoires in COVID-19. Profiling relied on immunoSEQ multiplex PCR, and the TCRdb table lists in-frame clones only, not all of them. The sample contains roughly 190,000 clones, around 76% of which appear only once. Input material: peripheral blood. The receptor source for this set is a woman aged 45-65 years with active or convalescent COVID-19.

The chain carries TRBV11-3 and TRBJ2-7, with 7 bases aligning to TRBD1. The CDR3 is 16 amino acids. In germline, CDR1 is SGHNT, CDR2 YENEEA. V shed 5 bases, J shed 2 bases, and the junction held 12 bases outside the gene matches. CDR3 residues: CASSRTGTAQPYEQYF. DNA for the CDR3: TGTGCCAGCAGCCGCACTGGGACAGCCCAACCCTACGAGCAGTACTTC. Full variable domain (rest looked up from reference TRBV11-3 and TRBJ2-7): EAGVVQSPRYKIIEKKQPVAFWCNPISGHNTLYWYLQNLGQGPELLIRYENEEAVDDSQLPKDRFSAERLKGVDSTLKIQPAELGDSAVYLCASSRTGTAQPYEQYFGPGTRLTVT.

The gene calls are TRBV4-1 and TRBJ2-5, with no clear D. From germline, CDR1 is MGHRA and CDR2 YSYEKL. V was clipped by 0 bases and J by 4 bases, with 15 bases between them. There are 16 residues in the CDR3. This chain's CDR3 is CASSQDLSVRSETQYF. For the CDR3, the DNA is TGCGCCAGCAGCCAAGATCTAAGCGTACGGTCAGAGACCCAGTACTTC.

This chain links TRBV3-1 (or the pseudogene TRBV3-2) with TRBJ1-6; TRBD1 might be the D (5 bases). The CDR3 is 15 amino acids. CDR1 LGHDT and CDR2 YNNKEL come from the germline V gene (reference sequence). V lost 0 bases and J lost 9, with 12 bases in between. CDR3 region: CASSQEPGGGSPLHF. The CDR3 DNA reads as TGTGCCAGCAGCCAAGAACCGGGGGGTGGTTCACCCCTCCACTTT.

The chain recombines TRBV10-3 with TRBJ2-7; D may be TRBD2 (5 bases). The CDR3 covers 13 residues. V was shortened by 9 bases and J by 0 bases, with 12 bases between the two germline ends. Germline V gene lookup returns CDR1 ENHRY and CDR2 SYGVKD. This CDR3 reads CAITGDSSYEQYF. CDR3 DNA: TGTGCCATTACCGGGGATAGCTCCTACGAGCAGTACTTC.

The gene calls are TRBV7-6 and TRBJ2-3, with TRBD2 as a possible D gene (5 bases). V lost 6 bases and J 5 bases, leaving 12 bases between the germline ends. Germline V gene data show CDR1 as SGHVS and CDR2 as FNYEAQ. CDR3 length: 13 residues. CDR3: CASSSIEGDTQYF. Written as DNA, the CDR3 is TGTGCCAGCAGTTCTATCGAGGGAGATACGCAGTATTTT.